This T cell receptor (beta chain) was observed in a study of blood T cell repertoires in COVID-19. In the study overall: Some COVID-19 samples were acute and others convalescent; all came from the United States, Italy and Spain. PBMCs, B-cell-depleted T cells, or T cells provided the cDNA or gDNA that made up the material.

Per the original data handling: Using reference gene primer amplification, nucleated cell counts were estimated. Clones were read by immunoSEQ multiplex PCR, and TCRdb kept only the in-frame ones, dropping some. V and J calls and clone size are those listed in that table; D and trimming were worked out from the DNA. The table lists 150,000 to 200,000 clones, over 75% of them singletons. In germline, CDR1 is SGHTA, CDR2 FQGNSA. Trimming at V came to 4 bases and at J to 1 base, leaving 3 bases not matched to a gene. CDR3 length: 14 residues. The source is a human donor with active or convalescent COVID-19. The donor label of this sample is uncertain. The V call is TRBV7-2, the J call TRBJ2-7, with 8 bases identical to TRBD1. Sequenced input: peripheral blood. The DNA for the CDR3 is TGTGCCAGCAGCTCCCAGGGGGCGTCCTACGAGCAGTACTTC. Encoded protein: CASSSQGASYEQYF. The entire variable domain, with the rest obtained from reference TRBV7-2 and TRBJ2-7, is as follows: GAGVSQSPSNKVTEKGKDVELRCDPISGHTALYWYRQSLGQGLEFLIYFQGNSAPDKSGLPSDRFSAERTGGSVSTLTIQRTQQEDSAVYLCASSSQGASYEQYFGPGTRLTVT.